The 7 T cell receptor beta chains reported below all come from one sample, sequenced in a study of identical twins. MiXCR, run by TCRdb on the 5' RACE reads, gives a single entry per CDR3 protein. The table has approximately 700,000 distinct CDR3 sequences, 18% seen once. The same sample was also used in a study of T cells expressing NK-cell markers.

Sequencing was performed on PBMCs. The receptors were sampled from a woman younger than 30 in good health.

The chain carries TRBV5-1 and TRBJ2-1; 7 bases line up with TRBD2. The germline gives CDR1 SGHRS, CDR2 YFSETQ. The trim removed 4 bases at V and 8 bases at J, leaving 12 bases unmatched. The CDR3 is made up of 15 amino acids. CDR3 nucleotides: TGCGCCAGCAGCCTACCACTTCCTAGCGGCCATGAGCAGTTCTTC. Encoded protein: CASSLPLPSGHEQFF. The full variable domain, completed using reference TRBV5-1 and TRBJ2-1, is KAGVTQTPRYLIKTRGQQVTLSCSPISGHRSVSWYQQTPGQGLQFLFEYFSETQRNKGNFPGRFSGRQFSNSRSEMNVSTLELGDSALYLCASSLPLPSGHEQFFGPGTRLTVL.

V and J are TRBV9 and TRBJ2-3; 7 bases align to TRBD2. CDR1 is SGDLS, CDR2 YYNGEE, per germline. The junction had 12 bases not matched to a gene; V was cut back by 0 bases and J by 5 bases. This CDR3 is 17 amino acids long. The chain's CDR3 is CASSVVASGPLEDTQYF. CDR3 nucleotide sequence: TGTGCCAGCAGCGTAGTGGCTAGCGGCCCTCTGGAAGATACGCAGTATTTT.

This clonotype was counted many times. The V and J genes are TRBV7-9 and TRBJ2-7; D may be TRBD2 (5 bases). The germline gives CDR1 SEHNR, CDR2 FQNEAQ (reference sequence). There are 12 residues in the CDR3. V lost 5 bases and J 6 bases, leaving 11 bases between the germline ends. CDR3 loop: CASSLLASEQYF. The DNA for the CDR3 is TGTGCCAGCAGCCTCCTAGCAAGCGAGCAGTACTTC. Complete variable domain (other parts from reference TRBV7-9 and TRBJ2-7): DTGVSQNPRHKITKRGQNVTFRCDPISEHNRLYWYRQTLGQGPEFLTYFQNEAQLEKSRLLSDRFSAERPKGSFSTLEIQRTEQGDSAMYLCASSLLASEQYFGPGTRLTVT.

This clonotype came up a few times. The V gene is TRBV6-2 or TRBV6-3, the J gene TRBJ2-1, with D perhaps assigned TRBD1 or TRBD2 (5 bases each). The CDR3 consists of 18 residues. V was shortened by 0 bases and J by 5 bases, with 20 bases between the two germline ends. CDR1 and CDR2 from the germline V gene are MNHEY and SVGEGT. The CDR3 spells CASSYSTRGRRRHNEQFF. The CDR3 bases are TGTGCCAGCAGTTACTCGACACGGGGCAGAAGAAGACACAATGAGCAGTTCTTC.

The chain uses TRBV7-6 and TRBJ2-5; TRBD1 agrees at 9 bases. The CDR3 contains 14 residues. V was clipped by 5 bases and J by 8 bases; unmatched bases: 9. Per the germline V gene, CDR1 is SGHVS and CDR2 is FNYEAQ. The CDR3 reads CASSQQGQGSTQYF. The CDR3 bases are TGTGCCAGCAGCCAACAAGGACAGGGGAGCACCCAGTACTTC. Together with reference TRBV7-6 and TRBJ2-5, the CDR3 gives the full variable domain: GAGVSQSPRYKVTKRGQDVALRCDPISGHVSLYWYRQALGQGPEFLTYFNYEAQQDKSGLPNDRFSAERPEGSISTLTIQRTEQRDSAMYRCASSQQGQGSTQYFGPGTRLLVL.

The gene calls are TRBV27 and TRBJ2-7, with TRBD1 identical over 9 bases. CDR1 and CDR2 (germline): MNHEY, SMNVEV (reference sequence). Germline trimming cut 5 bases from V and 8 bases from J; bases unmatched to any gene: 16. This CDR3 region has 16 residues. CDR3 nucleotides: TGTGCCAGCAGTCTCTCCGGGACAGGGAGATTGGGCAAGCAGTACTTC. Translating gives CASSLSGTGRLGKQYF.

This rearrangement joins TRBV5-1 to TRBJ1-4; D may be TRBD1 (5 bases). The germline gives CDR1 SGHRS, CDR2 YFSETQ. The CDR3 totals 16 residues. V was clipped by 2 bases and J by 8 bases, with 19 bases between them. The CDR3: CASSFQPGGGNEKLFF. The CDR3 DNA sequence: TGCGCCAGCAGCTTTCAACCCGGGGGAGGGAACGAAAAACTGTTTTTT.